The source of this T cell receptor (beta chain) is a study of shared clonotypes between healthy human individuals. Whole-study results and caveats: Larger estimated richness was generally seen in naive subsets than in memory subsets. The sole specimen, blood, was sampled, and tissue repertoires likely differ.

As to this clone: Its antigen is not known.

Those who donated were healthy HIV-negative adults, with no recent acute infections or vaccinations reported. Per the original data handling: Owing to the provision of junction-only sequences devoid of quality scores by immunoSEQ, filtering differed. The protocol was immunoSEQ multiplex PCR, while the TCRdb copy is restricted to in-frame clones and leaves out a portion. D and trimming were read from the DNA, whereas the V and J calls and clone size are those reported in that table. The data hold roughly 320,000 clones, with more than 75% observed a single time. Specimen: memory CD8+ T cells sorted from blood. Documented subset: CD45RO+ cells pooled with CCR7-negative TemRA cells. The clonotype originates from a man younger than 30 in good health.

The CDR3 protein is CASSISSGQGNQPQHF. The CDR3 bases are TGTGCCAGTAGTATAAGTAGCGGACAGGGTAATCAGCCCCAGCATTTT. The V and J genes are TRBV19 and TRBJ1-5; TRBD1 matches 8 bases. Germline CDR1 and CDR2: LNHDA and SQIVND (reference sequence). This CDR3 is 16 amino acids long. V lost 2 bases, J lost 4 bases, and 7 bases stayed unmatched.